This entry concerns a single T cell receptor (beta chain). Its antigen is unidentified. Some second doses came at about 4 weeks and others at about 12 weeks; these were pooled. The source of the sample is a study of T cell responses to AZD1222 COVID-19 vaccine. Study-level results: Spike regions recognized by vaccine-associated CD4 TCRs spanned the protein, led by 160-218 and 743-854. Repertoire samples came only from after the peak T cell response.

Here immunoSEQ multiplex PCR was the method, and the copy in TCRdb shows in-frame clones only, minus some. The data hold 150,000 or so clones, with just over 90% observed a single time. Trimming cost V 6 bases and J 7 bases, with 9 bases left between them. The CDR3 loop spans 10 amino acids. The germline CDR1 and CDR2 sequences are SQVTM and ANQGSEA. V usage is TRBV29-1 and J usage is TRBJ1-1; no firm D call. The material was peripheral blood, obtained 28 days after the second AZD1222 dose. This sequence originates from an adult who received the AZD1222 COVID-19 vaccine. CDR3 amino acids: CSVESYEAFF. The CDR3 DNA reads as TGCAGCGTGGAGAGCTATGAAGCTTTCTTT.